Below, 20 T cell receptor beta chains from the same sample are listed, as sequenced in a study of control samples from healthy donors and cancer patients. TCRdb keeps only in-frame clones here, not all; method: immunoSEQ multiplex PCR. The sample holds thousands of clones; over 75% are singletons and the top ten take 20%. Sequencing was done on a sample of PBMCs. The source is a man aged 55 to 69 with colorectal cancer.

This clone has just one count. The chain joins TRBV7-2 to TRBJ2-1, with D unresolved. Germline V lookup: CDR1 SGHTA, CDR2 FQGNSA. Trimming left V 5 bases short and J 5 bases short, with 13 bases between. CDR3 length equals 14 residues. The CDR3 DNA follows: TGTGCCAGCAGCAGGTCGTTGGGGAACAATGAGCAGTTCTTC. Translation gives CASSRSLGNNEQFF.

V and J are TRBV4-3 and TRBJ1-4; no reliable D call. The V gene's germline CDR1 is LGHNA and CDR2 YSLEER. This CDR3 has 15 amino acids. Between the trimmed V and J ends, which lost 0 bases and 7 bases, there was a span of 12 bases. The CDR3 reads CASSQDVSGGEKLFF. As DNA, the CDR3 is TGCGCCAGCAGCCAAGATGTTTCTGGCGGTGAAAAACTGTTTTTT.

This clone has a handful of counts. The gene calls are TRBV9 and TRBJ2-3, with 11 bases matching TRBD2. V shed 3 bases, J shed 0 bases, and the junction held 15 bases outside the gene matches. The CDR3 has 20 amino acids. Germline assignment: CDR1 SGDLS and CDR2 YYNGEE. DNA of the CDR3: TGTGCCAGCAGCGGAAGGGAGACTAGCGGGGCCCGTGCTAGCACAGATACGCAGTATTTT. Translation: CASSGRETSGARASTDTQYF.

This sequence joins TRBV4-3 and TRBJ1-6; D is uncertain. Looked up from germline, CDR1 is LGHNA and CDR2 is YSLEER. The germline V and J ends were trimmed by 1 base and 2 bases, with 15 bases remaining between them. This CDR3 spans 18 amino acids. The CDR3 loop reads CASSQGPPFRTYNSPLHF. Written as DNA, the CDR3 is TGCGCCAGCAGCCAAGGGCCACCATTTCGGACCTATAATTCACCCCTCCACTTT.

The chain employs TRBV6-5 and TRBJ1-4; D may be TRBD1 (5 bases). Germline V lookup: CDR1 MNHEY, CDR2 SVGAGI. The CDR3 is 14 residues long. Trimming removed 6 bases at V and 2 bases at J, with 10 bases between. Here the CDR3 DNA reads TGTGCCAGCAGATCCGGGGGGACTAATGAAAAACTGTTTTTT. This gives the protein CASRSGGTNEKLFF.

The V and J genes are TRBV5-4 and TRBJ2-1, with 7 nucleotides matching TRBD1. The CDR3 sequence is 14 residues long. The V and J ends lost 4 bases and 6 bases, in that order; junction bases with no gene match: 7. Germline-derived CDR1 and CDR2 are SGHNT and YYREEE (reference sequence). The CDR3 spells CASSGRTGINEQFF. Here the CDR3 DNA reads TGTGCCAGCAGCGGGCGGACAGGAATCAATGAGCAGTTCTTC.

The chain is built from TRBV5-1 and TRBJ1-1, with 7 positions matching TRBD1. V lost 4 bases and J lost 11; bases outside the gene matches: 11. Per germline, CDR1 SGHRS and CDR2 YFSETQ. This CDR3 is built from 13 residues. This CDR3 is CASSRDSLAGAFF. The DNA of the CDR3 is TGCGCCAGCAGCCGGGACAGCCTAGCAGGGGCTTTCTTT.

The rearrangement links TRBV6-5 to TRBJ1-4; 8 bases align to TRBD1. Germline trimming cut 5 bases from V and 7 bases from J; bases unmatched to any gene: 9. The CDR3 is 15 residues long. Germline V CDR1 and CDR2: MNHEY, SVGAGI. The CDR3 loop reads CASSQPGQDFEKLFF. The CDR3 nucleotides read TGTGCCAGCAGTCAACCGGGACAGGATTTTGAAAAACTGTTTTTT.

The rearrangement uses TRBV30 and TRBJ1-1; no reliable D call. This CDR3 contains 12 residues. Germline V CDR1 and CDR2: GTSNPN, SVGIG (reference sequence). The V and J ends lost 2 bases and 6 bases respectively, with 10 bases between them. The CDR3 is CAWSREVPEAFF. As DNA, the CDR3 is TGTGCCTGGAGTCGTGAGGTCCCTGAAGCTTTCTTT.

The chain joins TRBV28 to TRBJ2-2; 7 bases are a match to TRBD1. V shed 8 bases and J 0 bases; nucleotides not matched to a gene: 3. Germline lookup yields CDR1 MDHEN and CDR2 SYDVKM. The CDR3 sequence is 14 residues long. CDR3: CASVGGSNTGELFF. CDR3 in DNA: TGTGCCAGCGTAGGGGGCTCGAACACCGGGGAGCTGTTTTTT.

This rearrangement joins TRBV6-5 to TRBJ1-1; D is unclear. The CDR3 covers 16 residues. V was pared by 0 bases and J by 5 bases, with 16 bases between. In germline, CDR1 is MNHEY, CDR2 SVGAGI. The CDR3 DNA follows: TGTGCCAGCAGTTACTCGGGGAGCGGGATAGGGACTGAAGCTTTCTTT. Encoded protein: CASSYSGSGIGTEAFF.

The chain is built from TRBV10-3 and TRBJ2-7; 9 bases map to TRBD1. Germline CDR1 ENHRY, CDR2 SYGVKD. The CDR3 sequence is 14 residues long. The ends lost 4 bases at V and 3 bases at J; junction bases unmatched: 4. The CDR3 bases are TGTGCCATCAGTGGGACAGGGGCGGGCTACGAGCAGTACTTC. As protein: CAISGTGAGYEQYF.

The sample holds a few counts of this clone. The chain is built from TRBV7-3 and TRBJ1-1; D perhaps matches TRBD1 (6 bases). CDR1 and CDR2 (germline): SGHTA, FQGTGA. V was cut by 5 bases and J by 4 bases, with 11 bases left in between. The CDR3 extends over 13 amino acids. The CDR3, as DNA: TGTGCCAGCAGCCTTCAACAGGGCACTGAAGCTTTCTTT. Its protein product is CASSLQQGTEAFF.

This CDR3 is CASSGTGEQFF. CDR3 bases: TGTGCCAGCAGCGGGACAGGAGAGCAGTTCTTC. The V gene is TRBV9, the J gene TRBJ2-1, with 7 positions matching TRBD1. Germline-derived CDR1 and CDR2 are SGDLS and YYNGEE. The CDR3 sequence is 11 residues long. V was pared by 3 bases and J by 10 bases, with 1 base of the junction left unmatched. Filled out from reference TRBV9 and TRBJ2-1, the complete variable domain reads DSGVTQTPKHLITATGQRVTLRCSPRSGDLSVYWYQQSLDQGLQFLIQYYNGEERAKGNILERFSAQQFPDLHSELNLSSLELGDSALYFCASSGTGEQFFGPGTRLTVL.

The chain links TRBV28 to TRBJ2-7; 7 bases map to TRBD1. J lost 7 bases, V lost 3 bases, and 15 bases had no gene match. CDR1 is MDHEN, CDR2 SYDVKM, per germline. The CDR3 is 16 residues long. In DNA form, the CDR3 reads TGTGCCAGCAGTTTCCGACAGGGAAGGGTAATTCTGGAGCAGTACTTC. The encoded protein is CASSFRQGRVILEQYF. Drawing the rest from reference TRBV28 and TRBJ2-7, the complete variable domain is DVKVTQSSRYLVKRTGEKVFLECVQDMDHENMFWYRQDPGLGLRLIYFSYDVKMKEKGDIPEGYSVSREKKERFSLILESASTNQTSMYLCASSFRQGRVILEQYFGPGTRLTVT.

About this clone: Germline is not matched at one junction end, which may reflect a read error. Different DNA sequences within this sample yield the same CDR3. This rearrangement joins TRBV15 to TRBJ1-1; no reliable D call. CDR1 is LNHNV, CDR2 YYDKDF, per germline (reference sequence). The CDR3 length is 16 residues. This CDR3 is CATSRDRGSMNTEAFF. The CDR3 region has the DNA TGTGCCACCAGCAGAGATCGTGGCAGCATGAACACTGAAGCCTTCTTT.

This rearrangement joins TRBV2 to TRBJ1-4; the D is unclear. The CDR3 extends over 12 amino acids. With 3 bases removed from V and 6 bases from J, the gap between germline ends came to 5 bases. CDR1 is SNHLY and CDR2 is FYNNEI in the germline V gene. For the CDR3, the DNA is TGTGCCAGCAGTGACCGTGATGAAAAACTGTTTTTT. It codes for CASSDRDEKLFF.

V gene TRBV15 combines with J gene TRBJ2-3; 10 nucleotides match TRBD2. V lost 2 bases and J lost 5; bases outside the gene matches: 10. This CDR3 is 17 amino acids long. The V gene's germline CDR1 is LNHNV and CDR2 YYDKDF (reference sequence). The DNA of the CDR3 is TGTGCCACCAGCAGATCGAAAAGCGGGGGGGCGGAAGATACGCAGTATTTT. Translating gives CATSRSKSGGAEDTQYF. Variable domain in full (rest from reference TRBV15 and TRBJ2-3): DAMVIQNPRYQVTQFGKPVTLSCSQTLNHNVMYWYQQKSSQAPKLLFHYYDKDFNNEADTPDNFQSRRPNTSFCFLDIRSPGLGDTAMYLCATSRSKSGGAEDTQYFGPGTRLTVL.

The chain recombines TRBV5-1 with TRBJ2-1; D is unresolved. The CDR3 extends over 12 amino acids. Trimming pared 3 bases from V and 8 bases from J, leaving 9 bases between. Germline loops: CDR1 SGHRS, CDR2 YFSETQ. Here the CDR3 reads CASSSDVDEQFF. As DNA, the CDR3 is TGCGCCAGCAGCTCGGATGTGGATGAGCAGTTCTTC. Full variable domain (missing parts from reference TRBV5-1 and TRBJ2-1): KAGVTQTPRYLIKTRGQQVTLSCSPISGHRSVSWYQQTPGQGLQFLFEYFSETQRNKGNFPGRFSGRQFSNSRSEMNVSTLELGDSALYLCASSSDVDEQFFGPGTRLTVL.

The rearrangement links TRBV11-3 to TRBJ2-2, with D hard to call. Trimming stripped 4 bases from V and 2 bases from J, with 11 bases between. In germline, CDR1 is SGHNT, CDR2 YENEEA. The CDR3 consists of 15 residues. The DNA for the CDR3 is TGTGCCAGCAGCTCCCCTCGATTAAACACCGGGGAGCTGTTTTTT. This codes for CASSSPRLNTGELFF.